One and the same sample provided the 17 T cell receptor beta chains below, sequenced in a study of blood T cells in healthy people across ages. Through a sample-barcoded 5' primer and a J-beta primer mix, a second PCR was run for roughly 6 to 11 cycles. Using its own MiXCR run on the 5' RACE reads, TCRdb lists one record per CDR3 protein. The table includes roughly 500,000 distinct CDR3 sequences, 25% to 30% detected once. Sample: blood. These receptors originate from a woman in her 70s in good health.

This chain uses TRBV6-1 with TRBJ1-4; TRBD1 is a possible D gene (6 bases). The CDR3 covers 12 residues. Germline V gene data show CDR1 as MNHNS and CDR2 as SASEGT. The V end lost 4 bases, the J end lost 8 bases, and 8 bases lay between the germline ends. The CDR3 here is CASSGQVEKLFF. The CDR3, as DNA: TGTGCCAGCAGTGGACAGGTCGAAAAACTGTTTTTT.

The chain combines TRBV4-1 with TRBJ2-3; D is unresolved. Germline lookup yields CDR1 MGHRA and CDR2 YSYEKL. Trimming took 0 bases from V and 8 from J, leaving 9 bases between them. CDR3 length: 13 residues. The CDR3 DNA reads as TGCGCCAGCAGCCAAGATTTGGTCGGTACGCAGTATTTT. Translating it yields CASSQDLVGTQYF.

This clonotype was seen a handful of times. The rearrangement links TRBV29-1 to TRBJ2-6; D is ambiguous. Germline values: CDR1 SQVTM, CDR2 ANQGSEA. The CDR3 runs 14 residues. V was clipped by 4 bases and J by 0 bases, with 7 bases between them. The CDR3 spells CSVAEVSGANVLTF. CDR3 DNA sequence: TGCAGCGTTGCAGAGGTCTCTGGGGCCAACGTCCTGACTTTC.

As for this clonotype: This clone may be a read error of a much larger clone one base away. The V and J genes are TRBV20-1 and TRBJ2-1, with D maybe TRBD2 (6 bases). From germline, CDR1 is DFQATT and CDR2 SNEGSKA (reference sequence). The CDR3 runs 13 residues. V was shortened by 0 bases and J by 15 bases, with 18 bases between the two germline ends. The CDR3 is CSARDGFGGARFF. As DNA, the CDR3 is TGCAGTGCTAGAGATGGATTCGGCGGGGCTAGGTTCTTC.

This clonotype occurred a few times. This chain connects TRBV4-3 to TRBJ2-1; D is unclear. Per the germline V gene, CDR1 is LGHNA and CDR2 is YSLEER. This CDR3 comprises 15 residues. With 0 bases removed from V and 3 bases from J, the gap between germline ends came to 9 bases. CDR3 protein: CASSQDWRNYNEQFF. The CDR3 bases are TGCGCCAGCAGCCAAGACTGGCGGAACTACAATGAGCAGTTCTTC.

The J gene is TRBJ2-5, the V gene TRBV7-2; 8 bases agree with TRBD2. This CDR3 region has 15 residues. CDR1 is SGHTA and CDR2 is FQGNSA in the germline V gene. V gave up 6 bases and J gave up 2 bases; unmatched junction bases: 8. The CDR3 coding sequence is TGTGCCAGCAGTCAACTAGCGGAGAGACAAGAGACCCAGTACTTC. Amino acid sequence: CASSQLAERQETQYF.

In regard to this clonotype: At one end the junction does not follow the germline gene, possibly because of a read error. This chain links TRBV18 with TRBJ2-3, with a weak D call TRBD2 (5 bases). The CDR3 has 16 residues. Germline CDR1 KGHSH, CDR2 LQKENI. CDR3 in amino acids: CAGSDWVDGSTDTQYF. The CDR3 region has the DNA TGTGCCGGCTCGGACTGGGTGGACGGTAGCACAGATACGCAGTATTTT. Full variable domain (remainder filled in from reference TRBV18 and TRBJ2-3): NAGVMQNPRHLVRRRGQEARLRCSPMKGHSHVYWYRQLPEEGLKFMVYLQKENIIDESGMPKERFSAEFPKEGPSILRIQQVVRGDSAAYFCAGSDWVDGSTDTQYFGPGTRLTVL.

This clonotype occurred a few times. The chain uses TRBV5-1 and TRBJ2-1, with no clear D. Trimming took 1 base from V and 5 from J, leaving 13 bases between them. This CDR3 has 15 amino acids. Looked up from germline, CDR1 is SGHRS and CDR2 is YFSETQ. This CDR3 reads CASSLLGIVNNEQFF. CDR3 bases: TGCGCCAGCAGCTTGTTAGGGATTGTTAACAATGAGCAGTTCTTC.

At least ten counts were recorded for this clonotype. V and J are TRBV27 and TRBJ2-5, with D perhaps TRBD2 (5 bases). The germline V gene encodes CDR1 MNHEY and CDR2 SMNVEV (reference sequence). The CDR3 sequence is 14 residues long. Trimming took 3 bases from V and 2 from J, leaving 10 bases between them. CDR3 coding DNA: TGTGCCAGCAGTTTTAAGTCGGGGCAAGAGACCCAGTACTTC. Translation gives CASSFKSGQETQYF.

The chain couples TRBV20-1 to TRBJ1-3, with D unclear. This CDR3 is 13 amino acids long. V was trimmed by 4 bases and J by 0 bases, leaving 7 bases between them. CDR1 and CDR2 from the germline V gene are DFQATT and SNEGSKA (reference sequence). DNA for the CDR3: TGCAGTGCTATCACGGGCTCTGGAAACACCATATATTTT. Amino acids: CSAITGSGNTIYF.

The chain is built from TRBV27 and TRBJ1-5, with a weak D call TRBD1 (5 bases). V shed 5 bases and J shed 0 bases, with 14 bases lying between them. The CDR3 runs 16 residues. The germline gives CDR1 MNHEY, CDR2 SMNVEV (reference sequence). The CDR3 sequence: CASSKLGGVSNQPQHF. The CDR3 nucleotides read TGTGCCAGCAGTAAATTGGGGGGGGTTAGCAATCAGCCCCAGCATTTT.

Here the CDR3 reads CASRSGTIPYNEQFF. The CDR3 DNA reads TGTGCCAGCAGGTCCGGGACTATACCTTACAATGAGCAGTTCTTC. The gene calls are TRBV28 and TRBJ2-1, with 7 bases that match TRBD2. The CDR3 covers 15 residues. Per germline, CDR1 MDHEN and CDR2 SYDVKM. V lost 6 bases to trimming and J lost 4 bases; unmatched junction nucleotides: 9.

This clonotype has a handful of counts. The chain recombines TRBV9 with TRBJ2-5, with 7 bases that match TRBD1. The better agreement between TRBJ2-7 and the DNA end casts doubt on the J call. The germline gives CDR1 SGDLS, CDR2 YYNGEE. This CDR3 is built from 15 residues. This CDR3 reads CASSVEDRFVYEQYF. In nucleotides, the CDR3 is TGTGCCAGCAGCGTAGAGGACAGGTTTGTCTACGAGCAGTACTTC.

The rearrangement uses TRBV10-3 and TRBJ2-3, with 10 positions matching TRBD2. Unmatched junction bases numbered 6, after V lost 3 bases and J lost 3 bases. The CDR3 contains 16 residues. The germline CDR1 and CDR2 sequences are ENHRY and SYGVKD. The CDR3 here is CAISEKAGGTTDTQYF. For the CDR3, the DNA is TGTGCCATCAGTGAAAAAGCGGGGGGGACAACAGATACGCAGTATTTT.

The chain joins TRBV21-1 to TRBJ2-5; the table's D call of TRBD1 was not tested on the DNA. TRBV21-1 is tagged as a pseudogene. The CDR3 runs 15 residues. Here the CDR3 DNA reads TGTGCCAGCAGCAGCCTACAGGCGTCCCAAGAGACCCAGTACTTC. This gives the protein CASSSLQASQETQYF.

V and J are TRBV5-1 and TRBJ2-7, with 14 bases lining up with TRBD2. CDR3 length: 14 residues. The J segment lost 5 bases and the V segment lost 6 bases, leaving 4 bases of the junction unmatched. The germline gives CDR1 SGHRS, CDR2 YFSETQ. The CDR3 DNA is TGCGCCAGCAAAGGGACTAGCGGGGGCAACGAGCAGTACTTC. It is translated as CASKGTSGGNEQYF.

This clonotype was seen once. CDR3 sequence: CSFTLPFNYGYTF. The CDR3 nucleotides read TGCAGTTTTACACTTCCCTTTAACTATGGCTACACCTTC. The chain uses TRBV20-1 and TRBJ1-2; D remains ambiguous. Trimming took 8 bases from V and 1 from J, leaving 14 bases between them. CDR1 is DFQATT, CDR2 SNEGSKA, per germline (reference sequence). The CDR3 runs 13 residues.